This T cell receptor beta chain was identified during a study of a mutant IDH1 vaccine in newly diagnosed glioma. As for the study in general: Among treated patients, roughly 60% were male and about 38% female, and mean age was approximately 40 years. Patients were pretreated with radiotherapy, temozolomide, or both, mostly both.

Only in-frame clones appear in the TCRdb table, and some are missing; sequencing was by immunoSEQ multiplex PCR. The table includes about 56,000 clones, around 87% detected once. For this clone: Antigen unknown.

The CDR3 consists of 14 residues. The ends were cut back, 0 bases at V and 7 bases at J, with 9 bases in the middle. Germline lookup yields CDR1 MNHEY and CDR2 SVGAGI. As to time point: week 23, last vaccination. Doses consisted of 300 ug of mutant IDH1 20-mer peptide each, paired with topical imiquimod. The starting material was PBMCs, obtained from a glioma patient whose treatment included an IDH1 peptide vaccine. This clonotype originated in a man in his forties with glioma. V usage is TRBV6-5 and J usage is TRBJ1-4; D ambiguous. In DNA, the CDR3 is TGTGCCAGCAGTTACTCGGAGGGTGGTGAAAAACTGTTTTTT. Its protein product is CASSYSEGGEKLFF.